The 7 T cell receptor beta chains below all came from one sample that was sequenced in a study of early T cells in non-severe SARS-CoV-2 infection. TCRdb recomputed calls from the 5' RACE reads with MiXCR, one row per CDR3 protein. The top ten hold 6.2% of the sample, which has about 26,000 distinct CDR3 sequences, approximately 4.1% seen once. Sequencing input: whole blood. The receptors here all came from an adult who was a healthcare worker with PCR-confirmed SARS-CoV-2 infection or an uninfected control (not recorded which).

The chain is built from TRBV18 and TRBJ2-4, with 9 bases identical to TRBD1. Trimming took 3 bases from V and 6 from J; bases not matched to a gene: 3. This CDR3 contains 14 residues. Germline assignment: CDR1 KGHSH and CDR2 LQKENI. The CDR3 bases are TGTGCCAGCTCACCCGAGGGACAGGGAAACATTCAGTACTTC. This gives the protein CASSPEGQGNIQYF.

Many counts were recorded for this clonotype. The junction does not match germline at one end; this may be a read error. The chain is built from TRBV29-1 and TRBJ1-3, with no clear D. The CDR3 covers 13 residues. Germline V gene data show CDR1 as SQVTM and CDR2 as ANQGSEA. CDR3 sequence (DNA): TGCAGCGTTGAAAGGCTCTCTGAAAACACCATATATTTT. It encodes CSVERLSENTIYF. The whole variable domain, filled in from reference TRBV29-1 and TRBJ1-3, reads SAVISQKPSRDICQRGTSLTIQCQVDSQVTMMFWYRQQPGQSLTLIATANQGSEATYESGFVIDKFPISRPNLTFSTLTVSNMSPEDSSIYLCSVERLSENTIYFGEGSWLTVV.

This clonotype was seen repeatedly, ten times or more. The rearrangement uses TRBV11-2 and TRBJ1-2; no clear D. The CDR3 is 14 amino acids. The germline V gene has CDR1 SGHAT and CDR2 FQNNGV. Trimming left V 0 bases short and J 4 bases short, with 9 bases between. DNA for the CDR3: TGTGCCAGCAGCTTAGAGGGCCCCCTCTATGGCTACACCTTC. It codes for CASSLEGPLYGYTF.

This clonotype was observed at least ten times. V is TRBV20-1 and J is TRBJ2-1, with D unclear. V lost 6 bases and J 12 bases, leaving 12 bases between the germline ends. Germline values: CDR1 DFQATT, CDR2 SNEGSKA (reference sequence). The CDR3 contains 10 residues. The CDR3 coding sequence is TGCAGTGCCGAGGCCTCCTGGCAGTTCTTC. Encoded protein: CSAEASWQFF.

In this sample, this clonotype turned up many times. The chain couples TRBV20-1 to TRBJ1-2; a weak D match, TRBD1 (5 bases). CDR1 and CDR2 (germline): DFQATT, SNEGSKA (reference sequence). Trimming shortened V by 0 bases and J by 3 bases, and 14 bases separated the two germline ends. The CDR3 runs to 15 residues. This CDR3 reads CSARDWGREDYGYTF. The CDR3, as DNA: TGCAGTGCTAGAGATTGGGGCAGGGAGGACTATGGCTACACCTTC.

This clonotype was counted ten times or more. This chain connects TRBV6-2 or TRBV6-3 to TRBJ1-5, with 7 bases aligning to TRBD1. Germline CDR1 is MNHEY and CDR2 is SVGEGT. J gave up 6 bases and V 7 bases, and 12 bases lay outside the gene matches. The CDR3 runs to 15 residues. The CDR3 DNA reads TGTGCCAGCACCGAATCAGGGGGGTCGGGTCAGCCCCAGCATTTT. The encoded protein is CASTESGGSGQPQHF.

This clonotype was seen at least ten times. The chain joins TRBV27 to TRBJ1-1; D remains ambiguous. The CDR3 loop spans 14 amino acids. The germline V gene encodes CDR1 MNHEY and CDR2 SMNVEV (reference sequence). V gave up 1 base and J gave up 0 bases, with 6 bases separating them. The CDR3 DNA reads TGTGCCAGCAGTTTATACCGAATGAACACTGAAGCTTTCTTT. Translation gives CASSLYRMNTEAFF.